This note documents a single TCR beta chain sequence. This clonotype was observed many times. The antigen it binds to is not known. Nothing much larger sits one base from this clone, and base qualities are not available. This record comes from a study of tumor-infiltrating lymphocytes in primary liver carcinoma (dated by TCRdb to 2016 to 2017). Regarding the study in general: Of the five patients (three men and two women, aged 30 to 69 years), four had hepatocellular carcinoma and one had combined HCC and intrahepatic cholangiocarcinoma. The five patients had tumors staged T1-T3 N0M0, with maximum diameters ranging from 4.2 to 10 cm. Each sample produced about 3.5 to 8 million productive TCRbeta reads, and read depth showed no significant difference between tissue types. TCRbeta repertoire sequencing, expression microarrays and whole-exome sequencing were combined in the study across five regions of each liver tumor, with adjacent normal tissue and blood also included. A total of 35 or so specimens from 5 patients, comprising roughly 25 tumor regions, 5 adjacent noncancerous liver tissues and 5 peripheral blood samples, were covered by TCRbeta repertoire sequencing. High reproducibility was observed for the technical replicate repertoires, with mean shared-clone rates approximately 0.9 and correlation coefficients above 0.95.

TCRbeta-specific cDNA was reverse-transcribed from around 0.45 ug total RNA using a constant-region primer and ProtoScript II reverse transcriptase. Three nested multiplex PCR rounds, following a slightly modified ARM-PCR procedure, were used to build the TCRbeta libraries. The first two PCR rounds used multiplex TRBV1-TRBV30 forward primers with a Cbeta reverse primer, each for approximately 11 cycles. Sample barcodes and Illumina adapters were added in a final 25-cycle PCR with Deep VentR polymerase. Amplicons of 200-500 bp were gel-purified with a QIAquick gel extraction kit before sequencing. TCRbeta amplicons were sequenced on an Illumina HiSeq 2500 with 250-bp paired-end reads. As for the authors' bioinformatics: To recover full CDR3 sequences, reads were quality-trimmed using Trimmomatic v0.33 and paired reads were then merged using FLASH v1.2.11. V, D and J germline segments were assigned to the rearranged TCRbeta sequences by MiGEC v1.2.1b. Clonotype statistics and Shannon-Wiener diversity indices were calculated with VDJtools v1.0.0. Except for diversity analysis, only the 250 most abundant clonotypes of each sample were used in subsequent analyses to reduce sampling bias. The public reads were reanalyzed by TCRdb: fastp trimming at Q25, MiXCR alignment, in-frame beta chains only. Merged by CDR3 protein, the rows form single entries marked with the most common genes and DNA. TCRdb, not the original authors, processed these V and J calls. The sample includes almost 45,000 distinct CDR3 sequences, with roughly 80% observed a single time. Of the sample, about 38% falls within the top ten clones.

On the study overall, not on this receptor specifically: The top 250 clones made up a significantly larger repertoire fraction in tumors than in blood (p = 0.039). Because the samples were bulk and unsorted, CD4+ and CD8+ T cell repertoires could not be compared. The study included only a few patients, and the authors note findings should be validated in a larger study. Because only the TCR beta chain was sequenced and unpaired alpha chains were not captured, true repertoire diversity is likely underestimated. Pairs of tumor regions showed greater repertoire overlap (mean around 36%) than tumor-adjacent pairs (about 17%) or tumor-blood pairs (approximately 14%), which is consistent with antigen-driven expansion.

Including cysteine and phenylalanine, the CDR3 has 15 amino acids. Only the CDR3 DNA stays, 45 bases, in frame from base 1. V lost 9 bases and J lost 4 bases, and the count of bases not matched to a germline gene is 10. For CDR1 and CDR2, the germline V gene lists SGHVS and FQNEAQ. Without any cell sorting, total RNA and DNA were co-extracted from about 21-30 mg of bulk tissue using the AllPrep DNA/RNA mini kit. Surgical resection was performed in China between late 2015 and 2016 on about 5 patients with histopathologically diagnosed primary liver carcinoma. At the time of sampling, the patients had chronic HBV infection and had not received any treatment. Each fresh piece of tumor and adjacent tissue was cut in two, with one half stored in RNAlater at -80 degrees C and the other half sent for histology.

The sequenced material came from tumor-adjacent normal liver tissue. The sequence links TRBV7-8 to TRBJ2-2, with 8 junctional bases fitting TRBD2. This clonotype originated in a woman aged 25-40 years with primary liver carcinoma and hepatitis B virus infection. The CDR3 is CASRRAGGVTGELFF. The bases are TGTGCCAGTAGGAGGGCGGGAGGAGTCACCGGGGAGCTGTTTTTT. Extended through the reference TRBV7-8 and TRBJ2-2 proteins, this CDR3 yields the full variable domain: GAGVSQSPRYKVAKRGQDVALRCDPISGHVSLFWYQQALGQGPEFLTYFQNEAQLDKSGLPSDRFFAERPEGSVSTLKIQRTQQEDSAVYLCASRRAGGVTGELFFGEGSRLTVL.